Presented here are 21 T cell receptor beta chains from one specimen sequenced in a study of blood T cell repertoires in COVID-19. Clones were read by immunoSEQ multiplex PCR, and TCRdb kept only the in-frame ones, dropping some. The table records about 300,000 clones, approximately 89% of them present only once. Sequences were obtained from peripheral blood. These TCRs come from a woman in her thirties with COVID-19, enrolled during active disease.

DNA for the CDR3: TGTGCCAGCAGTTTGGGTACAGGGTTGGAGACCCAGTACTTC. This sequence encodes CASSLGTGLETQYF. The chain links TRBV28 to TRBJ2-5, with TRBD1 as a possible D gene (6 bases). The germline V gene encodes CDR1 MDHEN and CDR2 SYDVKM. The CDR3 is 14 amino acids. Trimming pared 3 bases from V and 5 bases from J, leaving 13 bases between.

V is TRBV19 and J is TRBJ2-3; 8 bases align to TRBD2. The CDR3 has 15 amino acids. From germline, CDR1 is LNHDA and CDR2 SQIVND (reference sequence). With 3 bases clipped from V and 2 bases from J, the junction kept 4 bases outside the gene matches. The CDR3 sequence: CASSIASGSTDTQYF. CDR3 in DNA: TGTGCCAGTAGTATTGCTAGCGGGTCCACAGATACGCAGTATTTT.

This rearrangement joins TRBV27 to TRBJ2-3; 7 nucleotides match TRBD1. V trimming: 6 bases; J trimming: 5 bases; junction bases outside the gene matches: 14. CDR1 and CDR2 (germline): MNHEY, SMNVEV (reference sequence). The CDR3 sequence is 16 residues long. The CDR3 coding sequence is TGTGCCAGCAGGAGTAAGGGGGCGGGTTGGGAAGATACGCAGTATTTT. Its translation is CASRSKGAGWEDTQYF.

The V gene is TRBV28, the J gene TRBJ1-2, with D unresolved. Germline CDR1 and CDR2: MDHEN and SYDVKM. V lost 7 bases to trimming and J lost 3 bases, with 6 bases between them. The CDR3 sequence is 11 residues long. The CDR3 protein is CASKTDYGYTF. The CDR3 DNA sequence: TGTGCCAGCAAAACAGACTATGGCTACACCTTC.

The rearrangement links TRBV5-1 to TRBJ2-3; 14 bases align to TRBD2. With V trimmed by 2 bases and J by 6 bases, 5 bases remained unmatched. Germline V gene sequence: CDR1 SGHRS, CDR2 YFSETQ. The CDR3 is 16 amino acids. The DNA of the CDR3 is TGCGCCAGCAGCTTATCCGGGACTAGCGGGAGTGATACGCAGTATTTT. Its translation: CASSLSGTSGSDTQYF.

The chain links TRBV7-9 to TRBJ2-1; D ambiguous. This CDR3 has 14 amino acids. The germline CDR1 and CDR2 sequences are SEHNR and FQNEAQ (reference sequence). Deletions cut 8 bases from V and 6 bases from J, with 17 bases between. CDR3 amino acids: CASQGGDPFNEQFF. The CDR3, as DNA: TGTGCCAGCCAAGGTGGAGACCCCTTCAATGAGCAGTTCTTC.

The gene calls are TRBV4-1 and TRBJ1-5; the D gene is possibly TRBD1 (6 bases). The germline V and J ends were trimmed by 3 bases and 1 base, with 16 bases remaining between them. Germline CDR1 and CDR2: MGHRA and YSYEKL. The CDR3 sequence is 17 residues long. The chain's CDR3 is CASSHRETGTSNQPQHF. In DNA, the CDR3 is TGCGCCAGCAGCCACCGAGAAACAGGGACGAGCAATCAGCCCCAGCATTTT.

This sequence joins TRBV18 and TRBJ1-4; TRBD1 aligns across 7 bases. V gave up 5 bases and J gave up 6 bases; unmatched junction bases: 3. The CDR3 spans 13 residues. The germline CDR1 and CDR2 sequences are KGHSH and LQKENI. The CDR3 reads CASSSGQDEKLFF. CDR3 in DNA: TGTGCCAGCTCATCCGGACAGGATGAAAAACTGTTTTTT.

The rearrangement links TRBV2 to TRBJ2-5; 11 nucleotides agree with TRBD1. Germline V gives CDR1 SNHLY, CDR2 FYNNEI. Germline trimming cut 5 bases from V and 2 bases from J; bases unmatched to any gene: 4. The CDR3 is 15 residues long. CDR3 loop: CASSYRDRGQETQYF. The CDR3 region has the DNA TGTGCCAGCAGTTACCGGGACAGGGGGCAAGAGACCCAGTACTTC. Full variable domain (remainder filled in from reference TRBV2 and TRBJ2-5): EPEVTQTPSHQVTQMGQEVILRCVPISNHLYFYWYRQILGQKVEFLVSFYNNEISEKSEIFDDQFSVERPDGSNFTLKIRSTKLEDSAMYFCASSYRDRGQETQYFGPGTRLLVL.

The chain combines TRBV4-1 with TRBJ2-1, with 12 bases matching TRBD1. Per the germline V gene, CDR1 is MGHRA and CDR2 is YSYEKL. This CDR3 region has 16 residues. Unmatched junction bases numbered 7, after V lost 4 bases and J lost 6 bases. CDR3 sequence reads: CASSLLGTGGLNEQFF. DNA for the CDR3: TGCGCCAGCAGCCTCCTCGGGACAGGGGGCCTCAATGAGCAGTTCTTC.

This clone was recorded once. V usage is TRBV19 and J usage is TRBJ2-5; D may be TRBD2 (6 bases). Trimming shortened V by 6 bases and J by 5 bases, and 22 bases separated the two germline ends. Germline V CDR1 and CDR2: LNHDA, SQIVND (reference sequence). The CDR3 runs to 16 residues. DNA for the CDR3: TGTGCCAGTAGGCTCCGGGACTCCATCGGGGATGAGACCCAGTACTTC. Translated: CASRLRDSIGDETQYF. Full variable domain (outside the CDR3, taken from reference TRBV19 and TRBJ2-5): DGGITQSPKYLFRKEGQNVTLSCEQNLNHDAMYWYRQDPGQGLRLIYYSQIVNDFQKGDIAEGYSVSREKKESFPLTVTSAQKNPTAFYLCASRLRDSIGDETQYFGPGTRLLVL.

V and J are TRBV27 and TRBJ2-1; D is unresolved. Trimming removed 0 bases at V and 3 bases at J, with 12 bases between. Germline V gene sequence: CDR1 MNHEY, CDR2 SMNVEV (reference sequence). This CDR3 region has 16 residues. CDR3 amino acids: CASSLSQRGNYNEQFF. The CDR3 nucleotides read TGTGCCAGCAGTTTATCTCAAAGAGGAAACTACAATGAGCAGTTCTTC.

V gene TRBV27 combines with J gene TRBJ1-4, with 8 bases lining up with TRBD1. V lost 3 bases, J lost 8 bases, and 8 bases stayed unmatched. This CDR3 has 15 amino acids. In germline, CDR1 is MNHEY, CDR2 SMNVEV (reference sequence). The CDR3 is CASSFQQGVSEKLFF. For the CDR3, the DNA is TGTGCCAGCAGTTTTCAACAGGGGGTTTCCGAAAAACTGTTTTTT. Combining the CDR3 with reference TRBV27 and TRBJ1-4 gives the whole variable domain EAQVTQNPRYLITVTGKKLTVTCSQNMNHEYMSWYRQDPGLGLRQIYYSMNVEVTDKGDVPEGYKVSRKEKRNFPLILESPSPNQTSLYFCASSFQQGVSEKLFFGSGTQLSVL.

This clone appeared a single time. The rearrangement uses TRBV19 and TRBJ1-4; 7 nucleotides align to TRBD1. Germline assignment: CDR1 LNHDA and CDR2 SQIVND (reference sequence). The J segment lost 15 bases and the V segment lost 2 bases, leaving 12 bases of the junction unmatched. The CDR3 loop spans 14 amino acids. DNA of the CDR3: TGTGCCAGTAGTATATTAACCCTGGACAGGAATTTGTTTTTT. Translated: CASSILTLDRNLFF.

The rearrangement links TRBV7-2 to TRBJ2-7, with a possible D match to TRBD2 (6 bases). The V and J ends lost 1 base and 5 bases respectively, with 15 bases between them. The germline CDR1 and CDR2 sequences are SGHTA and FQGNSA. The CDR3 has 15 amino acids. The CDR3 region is CASSLDGGAPNEQYF. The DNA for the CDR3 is TGTGCCAGCAGCTTAGATGGCGGGGCTCCTAACGAGCAGTACTTC.

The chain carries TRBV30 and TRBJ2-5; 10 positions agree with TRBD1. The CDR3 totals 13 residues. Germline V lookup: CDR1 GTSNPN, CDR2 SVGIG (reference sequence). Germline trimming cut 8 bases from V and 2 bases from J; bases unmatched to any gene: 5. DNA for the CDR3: TGTGCCGGGGACAGGGGCTATCAAGAGACCCAGTACTTC. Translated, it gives CAGDRGYQETQYF. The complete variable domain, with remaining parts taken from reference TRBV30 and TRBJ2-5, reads SQTIHQWPATLVQPVGSPLSLECTVEGTSNPNLYWYRQAAGRGLQLLFYSVGIGQISSEVPQNLSASRPQDRQFILSSKKLLLSDSGFYLCAGDRGYQETQYFGPGTRLLVL.

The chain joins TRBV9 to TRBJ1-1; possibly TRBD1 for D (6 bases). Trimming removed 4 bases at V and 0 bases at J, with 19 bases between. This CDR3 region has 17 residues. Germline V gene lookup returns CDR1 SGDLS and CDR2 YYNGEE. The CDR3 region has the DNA TGTGCCAGCAGCCCACGACCCCCCGACAGGCTGAACACTGAAGCTTTCTTT. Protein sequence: CASSPRPPDRLNTEAFF.

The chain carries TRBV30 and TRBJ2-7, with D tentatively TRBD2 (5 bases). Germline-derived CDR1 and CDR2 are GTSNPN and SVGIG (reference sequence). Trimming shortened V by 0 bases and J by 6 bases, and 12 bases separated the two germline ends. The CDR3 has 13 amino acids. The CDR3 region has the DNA TGTGCCTGGAGTGTAGAGGGCCCGGTCGAGCAGTACTTC. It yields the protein CAWSVEGPVEQYF.

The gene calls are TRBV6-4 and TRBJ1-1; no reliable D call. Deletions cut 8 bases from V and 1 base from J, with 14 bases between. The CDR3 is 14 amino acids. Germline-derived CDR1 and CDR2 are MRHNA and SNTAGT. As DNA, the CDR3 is TGTGCCAGCCGAGGAGGGATCGGGAACACTGAAGCTTTCTTT. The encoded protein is CASRGGIGNTEAFF.

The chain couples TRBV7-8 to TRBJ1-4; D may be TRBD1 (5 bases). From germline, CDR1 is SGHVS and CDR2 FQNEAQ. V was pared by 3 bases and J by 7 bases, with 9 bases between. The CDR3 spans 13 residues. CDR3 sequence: CASSLAGVEKLFF. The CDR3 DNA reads TGTGCCAGCAGCTTGGCGGGGGTTGAAAAACTGTTTTTT.

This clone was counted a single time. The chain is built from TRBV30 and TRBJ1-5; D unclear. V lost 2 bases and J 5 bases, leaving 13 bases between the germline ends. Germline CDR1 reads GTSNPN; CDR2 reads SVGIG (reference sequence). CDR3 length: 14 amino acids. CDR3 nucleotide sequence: TGTGCCTGGAGTTATAACGGGTACTATCAGCCCCAGCATTTT. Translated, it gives CAWSYNGYYQPQHF.